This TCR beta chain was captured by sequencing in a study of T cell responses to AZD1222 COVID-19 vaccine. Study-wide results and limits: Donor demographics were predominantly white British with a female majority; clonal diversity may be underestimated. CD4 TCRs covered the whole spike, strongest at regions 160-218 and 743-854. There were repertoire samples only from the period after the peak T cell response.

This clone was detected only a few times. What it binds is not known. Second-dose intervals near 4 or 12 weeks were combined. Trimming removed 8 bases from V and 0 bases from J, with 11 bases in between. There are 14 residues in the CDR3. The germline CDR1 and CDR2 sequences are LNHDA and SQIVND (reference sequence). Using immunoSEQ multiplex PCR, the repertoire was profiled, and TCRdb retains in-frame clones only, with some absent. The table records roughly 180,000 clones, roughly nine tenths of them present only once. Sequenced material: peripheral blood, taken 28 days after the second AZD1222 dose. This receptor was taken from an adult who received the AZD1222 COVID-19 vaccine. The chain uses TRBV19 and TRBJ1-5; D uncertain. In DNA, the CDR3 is TGTGCCAGTGTCGTTGGAGATAGCAATCAGCCCCAGCATTTT. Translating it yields CASVVGDSNQPQHF.